This T cell receptor (beta chain) was identified in a study of T-cell memory formation after mild COVID-19. Deletions cut 6 bases from V and 3 bases from J, with 8 bases between. Germline-derived CDR1 and CDR2 are MNHEY and SVGEGT. This CDR3 contains 13 residues. TCRdb processed the 5' RACE reads anew with MiXCR; each CDR3 protein has one entry. The data contain about 84,000 distinct CDR3 sequences, approximately 14% of them singletons. This clonotype appeared a few times. This sequence originates from an adult woman who had mild COVID-19 (a few samples of this study predate the infection). Cell type and time point are not known. The chain employs TRBV6-2 or TRBV6-3 and TRBJ2-2, with D tentatively TRBD2 (5 bases). Sequencing was carried out using PBMCs or a T cell subset sorted from them (not recorded which). The chain's CDR3 is CASRPLDTGELFF. CDR3 sequence (DNA): TGTGCCAGCAGACCACTAGACACCGGGGAGCTGTTTTTT.